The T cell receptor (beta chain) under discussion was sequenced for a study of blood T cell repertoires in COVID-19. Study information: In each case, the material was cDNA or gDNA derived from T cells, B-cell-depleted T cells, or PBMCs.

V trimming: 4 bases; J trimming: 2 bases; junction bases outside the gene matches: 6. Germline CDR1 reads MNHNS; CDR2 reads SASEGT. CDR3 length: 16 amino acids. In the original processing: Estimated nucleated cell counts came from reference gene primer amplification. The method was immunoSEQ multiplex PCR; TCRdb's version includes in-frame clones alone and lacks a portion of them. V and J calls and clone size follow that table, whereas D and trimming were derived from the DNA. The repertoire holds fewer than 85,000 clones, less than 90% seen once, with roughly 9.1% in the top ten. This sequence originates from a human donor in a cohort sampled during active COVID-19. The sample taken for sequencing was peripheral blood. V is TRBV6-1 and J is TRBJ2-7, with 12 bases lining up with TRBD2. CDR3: CASSGLAGVGTYEQYF. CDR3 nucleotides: TGTGCCAGCAGTGGACTAGCGGGAGTCGGCACCTACGAGCAGTACTTC.